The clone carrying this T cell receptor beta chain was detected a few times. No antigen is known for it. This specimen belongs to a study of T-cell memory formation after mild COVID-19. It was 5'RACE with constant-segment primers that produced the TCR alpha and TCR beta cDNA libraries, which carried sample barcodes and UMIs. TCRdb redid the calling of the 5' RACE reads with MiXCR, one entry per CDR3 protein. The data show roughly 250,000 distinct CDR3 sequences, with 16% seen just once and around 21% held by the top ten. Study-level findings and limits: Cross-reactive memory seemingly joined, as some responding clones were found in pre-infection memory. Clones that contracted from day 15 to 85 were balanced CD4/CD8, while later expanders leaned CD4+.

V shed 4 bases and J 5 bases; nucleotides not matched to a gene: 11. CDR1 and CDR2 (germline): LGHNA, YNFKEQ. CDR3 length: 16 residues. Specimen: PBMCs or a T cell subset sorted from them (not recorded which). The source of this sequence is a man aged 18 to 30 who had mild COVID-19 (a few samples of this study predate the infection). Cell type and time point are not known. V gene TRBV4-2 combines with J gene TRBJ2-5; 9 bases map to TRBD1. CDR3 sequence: CASSPIPGQGQETQYF. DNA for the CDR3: TGTGCCAGCAGCCCGATTCCGGGACAGGGTCAGGAGACCCAGTACTTC.